This passage covers 13 T cell receptor beta chains from one sample sequenced in a study of shared clonotypes between healthy human individuals (dated by TCRdb to 2018 to 2021). Library preparation used the immunoSEQ multiplex PCR assay. In TCRdb, the immuneACCESS table is reduced to in-frame sequences with V and J assigned. These tables do not hold every clone; where another copy was compared, an unresolved V gene accounts for under half, and the others remain unexplained. A total of 2.3 million or so clones appear in this sample, 85% to 95% of them only once. Together, the top ten hold 0.35% to 0.5% of the sample. The sequenced sample consisted of naive CD4+ T cells from PBMCs. According to the study, the label for this sample's cell subset or site signals: CD45RA+ positively selected. Receptors originate from a man between 18 and 29 years old in good health. Some clones in this sample may be carry-over from other donors' samples.

The J gene is TRBJ2-7, the V gene TRBV7-9, with 11 bases that match TRBD2. Germline V gene lookup returns CDR1 SEHNR and CDR2 FQNEAQ (reference sequence). V lost 3 bases to trimming and J lost 5 bases; unmatched junction nucleotides: 6. The CDR3 has 15 amino acids. The chain's CDR3 is CASSFSGRAVDEQYF. The CDR3, as DNA: TGTGCCAGCAGCTTTAGCGGGAGGGCCGTCGACGAGCAGTACTTC.

The chain has TRBV7-2 and TRBJ2-1, with TRBD1 matching 9 bases. Germline loops: CDR1 SGHTA, CDR2 FQGNSA. V lost 5 bases and J lost 3; bases outside the gene matches: 2. The CDR3 length is 14 residues. CDR3 protein: CASSTDRGYNEQFF. For the CDR3, the DNA is TGTGCCAGCAGCACGGACAGGGGCTACAATGAGCAGTTCTTC.

The chain joins TRBV28 to TRBJ2-2; D is uncertain. CDR1 and CDR2 (germline): MDHEN, SYDVKM. The CDR3 sequence is 15 residues long. The V gene lost 6 bases and the J gene lost 0 bases, with 11 bases spanning the gap. Here the CDR3 DNA reads TGTGCCAGCAGCCCCGGACGGACGAACACCGGGGAGCTGTTTTTT. Its translation is CASSPGRTNTGELFF. Looking up the rest from reference TRBV28 and TRBJ2-2 gives the full variable domain: DVKVTQSSRYLVKRTGEKVFLECVQDMDHENMFWYRQDPGLGLRLIYFSYDVKMKEKGDIPEGYSVSREKKERFSLILESASTNQTSMYLCASSPGRTNTGELFFGEGSRLTVL.

Concerning this clone itself: Other nucleotide sequences in the sample specify the same CDR3. The chain is built from TRBV9 and TRBJ2-1; 15 nucleotides agree with TRBD2. There are 16 residues in the CDR3. The V gene end was trimmed by 6 bases and the J gene end by 2 bases; junction bases not matched to a gene: 3. Germline assignment: CDR1 SGDLS and CDR2 YYNGEE. The CDR3 nucleotides read TGTGCCAGCACCAGGACTAGCGGGAGGGCCTACAATGAGCAGTTCTTC. Protein: CASTRTSGRAYNEQFF.

The rearrangement links TRBV7-3 to TRBJ2-3; tentatively, D is TRBD2 (6 bases). The CDR3 has 15 residues. Trimming left V 5 bases short and J 2 bases short, with 14 bases between. The germline V gene encodes CDR1 SGHTA and CDR2 FQGTGA. CDR3 in amino acids: CASSPSGSITDTQYF. CDR3 in DNA: TGTGCCAGCAGCCCCTCCGGGAGTATCACAGATACGCAGTATTTT. Looking up the rest from reference TRBV7-3 and TRBJ2-3 gives the full variable domain: GAGVSQTPSNKVTEKGKYVELRCDPISGHTALYWYRQSLGQGPEFLIYFQGTGAADDSGLPNDRFFAVRPEGSVSTLKIQRTERGDSAVYLCASSPSGSITDTQYFGPGTRLTVL.

This chain links TRBV7-2 with TRBJ1-5; the D is unclear. V lost 1 base to trimming and J lost 0 bases, with 7 bases between them. CDR1 and CDR2 (germline): SGHTA, FQGNSA. This CDR3 is 15 amino acids long. The DNA of the CDR3 is TGTGCCAGCAGCTTAGTGCAACCTAGCAATCAGCCCCAGCATTTT. It yields the protein CASSLVQPSNQPQHF.

V and J are TRBV18 and TRBJ1-1; tentative D call: TRBD1 (6 bases). CDR1 is KGHSH, CDR2 LQKENI, per germline. Trimming removed 4 bases at V and 0 bases at J, with 15 bases between. The CDR3 spans 16 residues. The CDR3 coding sequence is TGTGCCAGCTCACTTACGGGGGCAGGGTTGAACACTGAAGCTTTCTTT. Translating gives CASSLTGAGLNTEAFF.

V and J are TRBV28 and TRBJ2-6; D perhaps matches TRBD2 (6 bases). CDR3 length equals 17 residues. Germline V gives CDR1 MDHEN, CDR2 SYDVKM. The ends were cut back, 5 bases at V and 0 bases at J, with 14 bases in the middle. The CDR3 region has the DNA TGTGCCAGCAGTAGTCCGGGACTCAACTCTGGGGCCAACGTCCTGACTTTC. Amino acids: CASSSPGLNSGANVLTF.

This sequence joins TRBV7-8 and TRBJ2-5, with D perhaps matching TRBD1 or TRBD2 (6 bases each). Germline lookup yields CDR1 SGHVS and CDR2 FQNEAQ. V dropped 7 bases and J dropped 2 bases, with 17 bases sitting between them. This CDR3 region has 15 residues. The CDR3 reads CASIPQGRIQETQYF. The CDR3 bases are TGTGCCAGCATCCCTCAGGGGAGGATACAAGAGACCCAGTACTTC.

The V call is TRBV5-6, the J call TRBJ1-1; D call uncertain. The CDR3 is 14 amino acids. V dropped 1 base and J dropped 1 base, with 8 bases sitting between them. Germline V gene data show CDR1 as SGHDT and CDR2 as YYEEEE. The CDR3 DNA reads TGTGCCAGCAGCTTGAGATGGCGGAACACTGAAGCTTTCTTT. Translating it yields CASSLRWRNTEAFF.

This chain connects TRBV19 to TRBJ1-5, with D possibly matching TRBD1 (5 bases). Germline V gene lookup returns CDR1 LNHDA and CDR2 SQIVND (reference sequence). The V gene lost 5 bases and the J gene lost 11 bases, with 16 bases spanning the gap. The CDR3 length is 13 residues. The CDR3 region has the DNA TGTGCCAGTAGTGCGACCGGGGGTGAGACCCAGCATTTT. This translates into CASSATGGETQHF.

The sample holds one count of this clone. The chain couples TRBV28 to TRBJ2-7; D might be TRBD2 (5 bases). This CDR3 contains 16 residues. The germline V gene has CDR1 MDHEN and CDR2 SYDVKM. V was cut by 5 bases and J by 1 base, with 18 bases left in between. For the CDR3, the DNA is TGTGCCAGCAGTGACGGAGTAGCTAGCATTTCCTACGAGCAGTACTTC. Translating gives CASSDGVASISYEQYF.

The genes are TRBV1 and TRBJ1-4; the table's D call TRBD1 went unverified against the DNA. TRBV1 is a pseudogene. The CDR3 is 16 residues long. CDR3 sequence (DNA): TGCACCAGCAGCCCCCAGGACAGGGGAGATAATGAAAAACTGTTTTTT. The encoded protein is CTSSPQDRGDNEKLFF.